The TCR beta chain described here comes from a study of cytomegalovirus exposure and HLA in healthy donors. Study-level background: Both the 100 to 150 validation repertoires and the roughly 700 first-cohort repertoires used the same platform, as reported by a later analysis.

In germline, CDR1 is SGHNT, CDR2 YENEEA. J was trimmed by 6 bases and V by 1 base; bases with no gene match: 11. The CDR3 contains 17 residues. The table came from immunoSEQ multiplex PCR; TCRdb's copy has only in-frame clones and leaves some out. The table has roughly 120,000 clones, more than 70% seen once. Sequenced: PBMCs. The sequence came from a man between 18 and 35 years old in good health and CMV-seronegative. This chain links TRBV11-3 with TRBJ1-1, with 10 bases fitting TRBD1. This CDR3 reads CASSLASPGQGKAEAFF. The CDR3 nucleotides read TGTGCCAGCAGCTTAGCGAGCCCGGGACAGGGGAAGGCTGAAGCTTTCTTT.